Following are 26 T cell receptor beta chains from one sample sequenced in a study of regulatory T cells in long-lasting Graves disease (dated by TCRdb to the early 2020s). The time point label of this sample denotes: newly diagnosed GD, antithyroid drugs for less than 3 months. RNA was extracted from PBMCs in TRIzol for both TCR sequencing and RNA sequencing. Library method: multiplex PCR. TCRdb shows the sequencer as Illumina HiSeq 4000. To build TCR beta libraries, CDR3 regions were amplified by Arm-PCR using iRepertoire HTBI primers. The public sequencing data were trimmed at Q25 with fastp and processed into clonotypes with MiXCR by TCRdb, which kept only in-frame beta chains. Under each unique CDR3 protein, matching rows form one entry showing the most common genes and DNA. For this sample there are approximately 400,000 distinct CDR3 sequences; 14% to 15% appear just once. The top ten hold 15% to 20% of the sample.

These data are also associated with another study on T cells in Graves' hyperthyroidism and ophthalmopathy.

The sequenced sample was peripheral blood mononuclear cells (PBMCs), obtained at new diagnosis, from a patient treated with antithyroid drugs. Every receptor here comes from a woman aged 25 to 45 with Graves disease. Donor details come from another sample of the same person, matched by shared clones.

This clonotype was seen a few times. The chain links TRBV11-3 to TRBJ2-6, with D uncertain. The germline CDR1 and CDR2 sequences are SGHNT and YENEEA. Trimming left V 3 bases short and J 4 bases short, with 1 base between. This CDR3 is built from 12 residues. CDR3 nucleotides: TGTGCCAGCAGCTTCGGGGCCAACGTCCTGACTTTC. It encodes CASSFGANVLTF.

This clonotype appeared a few times. The chain recombines TRBV4-1 with TRBJ2-7; possibly TRBD2 for D (5 bases). V shed 1 base and J shed 9 bases, with 13 bases lying between them. CDR1 and CDR2 (germline): MGHRA, YSYEKL. The CDR3 runs to 13 residues. The CDR3 sequence: CASSQVPSRGQYF. The CDR3 DNA reads as TGCGCCAGCAGCCAAGTCCCCTCTCGGGGGCAGTACTTC.

This clonotype was seen only a few times. The V and J genes are TRBV29-1 and TRBJ1-1, with TRBD1 matching over 12 bases. The CDR3 loop spans 15 amino acids. CDR1 SQVTM and CDR2 ANQGSEA come from the germline V gene. With V trimmed by 4 bases and J by 3 bases, 6 bases remained unmatched. The CDR3 DNA follows: TGCAGCGTTGGAGGGACAGGGGGCTTGGACACTGAAGCTTTCTTT. Its protein product is CSVGGTGGLDTEAFF.

This clonotype showed up many times. At one of its ends the junction is not consistent with the germline gene, which may arise from a read error. This rearrangement joins TRBV30 to TRBJ1-1; D remains ambiguous. Germline V gene data show CDR1 as GTSNPN and CDR2 as SVGIG (reference sequence). The CDR3 is made up of 13 amino acids. CDR3: CAWNWLPNSEAFF. For the CDR3, the DNA is TGTGCCTGGAATTGGCTCCCAAACAGTGAAGCTTTCTTT.

This clonotype was recorded at least ten times. The chain links TRBV5-1 to TRBJ1-1, with 7 bases identical to TRBD1. The V gene's germline CDR1 is SGHRS and CDR2 YFSETQ. The J segment lost 1 base and the V segment lost 1 base, leaving 10 bases of the junction unmatched. The CDR3 is 17 residues long. CDR3 amino acids: CASSLQGMTGWNTEAFF. In nucleotides, the CDR3 is TGCGCCAGCAGCTTGCAAGGTATGACAGGGTGGAACACTGAAGCTTTCTTT.

This clonotype was counted ten times or more. V gene TRBV12-3 or TRBV12-4 combines with J gene TRBJ2-7; 9 nucleotides agree with TRBD1. The trim removed 3 bases at V and 3 bases at J, leaving 12 bases unmatched. The CDR3 is 17 residues long. CDR3 DNA: TGTGCCAGCAGTTTCTCCTTTCGTGTGACAGGGGGCTACGAGCAGTACTTC. Residues: CASSFSFRVTGGYEQYF.

This clonotype was recorded many times. The chain combines TRBV28 with TRBJ1-6, with no clear D. Looked up from germline, CDR1 is MDHEN and CDR2 is SYDVKM. V shed 3 bases and J shed 10 bases, with 10 bases lying between them. The CDR3 loop spans 13 amino acids. The CDR3 reads CASSFTGSSPLHF. CDR3 DNA sequence: TGTGCCAGCAGTTTTACGGGGTCCTCACCCCTCCACTTT.

This clonotype has more than one count but fewer than ten. This sequence joins TRBV4-2 and TRBJ2-7; possible D gene TRBD2, 5 bases. Looked up from germline, CDR1 is LGHNA and CDR2 is YNFKEQ. V lost 5 bases to trimming and J lost 2 bases, with 13 bases between them. CDR3 length: 14 amino acids. Here the CDR3 reads CASSSFSGTYEQYF. The CDR3 nucleotides read TGTGCCAGCAGCTCGTTCTCCGGGACCTACGAGCAGTACTTC.

The chain combines TRBV12-3 or TRBV12-4 with TRBJ2-1; tentatively, D is TRBD2 (5 bases). V dropped 2 bases and J dropped 5 bases, with 10 bases sitting between them. This CDR3 has 14 residues. The CDR3 loop is CASSLKTTNNEQFF. The CDR3 DNA reads TGTGCCAGCAGTTTAAAAACGACTAACAATGAGCAGTTCTTC.

This clonotype was observed many times. The CDR3 loop reads CASSGKTGFLYEQYF. CDR3 DNA sequence: TGTGCCAGCAGCGGAAAGACAGGTTTTCTCTACGAGCAGTACTTC. The chain recombines TRBV7-6 with TRBJ2-7; a weak D match, TRBD1 (6 bases). Germline V gene data show CDR1 as SGHVS and CDR2 as FNYEAQ. This CDR3 is built from 15 residues. V shed 5 bases and J shed 3 bases, with 17 bases lying between them.

This clonotype was counted many times. The chain employs TRBV6-1 and TRBJ1-2; unclear D gene. Germline V gene lookup returns CDR1 MNHNS and CDR2 SASEGT. The CDR3 runs to 13 residues. V lost 6 bases, J lost 3 bases, and 11 bases lay in between. CDR3 nucleotide sequence: TGTGCCAGCAGGGCAAGGGTCGACTATGGCTACACCTTC. Translated: CASRARVDYGYTF.

The CDR3, as DNA: TGTGCCAGCAGCTCGATACGGGGGTTGGGATGGCTACGGGTCAATCAGCCCCAGCATTTT. The encoded protein is CASSSIRGLGWLRVNQPQHF. The gene calls are TRBV7-9 and TRBJ1-5; possible D gene TRBD1, 5 bases. CDR3 length equals 20 residues. Trimming removed 4 bases at V and 3 bases at J, with 28 bases between. Germline V gene sequence: CDR1 SEHNR, CDR2 FQNEAQ (reference sequence).

This clonotype was seen more than once but under ten times. The rearrangement joins TRBV4-1 to TRBJ2-5; no clear D. The CDR3 has 15 amino acids. The germline V gene has CDR1 MGHRA and CDR2 YSYEKL. V lost 0 bases and J lost 5, with 13 bases in between. This CDR3 is CASSQEWRARETQYF. CDR3 in DNA: TGCGCCAGCAGCCAAGAGTGGAGAGCCCGCGAGACCCAGTACTTC.

This clonotype turned up a few times. A much larger clone sits a single nucleotide away, making a read error possible. Since no conserved phenylalanine or tryptophan closes the CDR3, a read error is the likely cause. This rearrangement joins TRBV7-9 to TRBJ1-1; D is perhaps TRBD1 (6 bases). The CDR3 is 13 amino acids. The germline V gene encodes CDR1 SEHNR and CDR2 FQNEAQ (reference sequence). V shed 7 bases and J shed 3 bases, with 12 bases lying between them. This CDR3 is CASKTGLYTEAFS. CDR3 bases: TGTGCCAGCAAAACAGGGTTATACACTGAAGCTTTCTCT.

The CDR3 nucleotides are TGTGCCAGCAGTTTATCTAGGACTCCTCCCTACGAGCAGTACTTC. Translation gives CASSLSRTPPYEQYF. V is TRBV27 and J is TRBJ2-7; D may be TRBD2 (5 bases). V dropped 0 bases and J dropped 2 bases, with 11 bases sitting between them. CDR1 MNHEY and CDR2 SMNVEV come from the germline V gene (reference sequence). The CDR3 contains 15 residues.

Notes on this clonotype: This may arise from a read error, as a much more abundant clone is one base away. The J gene is TRBJ2-1, the V gene TRBV3-1; tentatively, D is TRBD1 or TRBD2 (5 bases each). CDR1 and CDR2 from the germline V gene are LGHDT and YNNKEL (reference sequence). This CDR3 region has 15 residues. The CDR3 spells CASSQDLGRSNVQFF. The CDR3 DNA reads as TGTGCCAGCAGCCAAGATTTGGGACGATCGAATGTGCAGTTCTTC.

The sample holds one count of this clonotype. The chain has TRBV7-8 and TRBJ2-7, with D perhaps matching TRBD1 (6 bases). The germline V gene encodes CDR1 SGHVS and CDR2 FQNEAQ. This CDR3 is built from 14 residues. Trimming removed 5 bases from V and 2 bases from J, with 13 bases in between. Here the CDR3 DNA reads TGTGCCAGCAGCATCCGGGACAAAACCTACGAGCAGTACTTC. Translated: CASSIRDKTYEQYF.

This clonotype was counted at least ten times. The chain employs TRBV6-1 and TRBJ2-7, with TRBD2 matching 7 bases. Germline CDR1 and CDR2: MNHNS and SASEGT. The CDR3 covers 11 residues. V trimming: 8 bases; J trimming: 4 bases; junction bases outside the gene matches: 2. This CDR3 is CASGRAYEQYF. Here the CDR3 DNA reads TGTGCCAGCGGGAGGGCTTACGAGCAGTACTTC.

This clonotype was seen repeatedly, ten times or more. The chain uses TRBV11-2 and TRBJ2-1; 11 bases line up with TRBD2. The CDR3 length is 17 residues. The germline V gene has CDR1 SGHAT and CDR2 FQNNGV. V was clipped by 5 bases and J by 9 bases; unmatched bases: 15. CDR3 nucleotide sequence: TGTGCCAGCAGCCCGCTCATGCCCGGGACTAGCGGACCTGAGCAGTTCTTC. Translation: CASSPLMPGTSGPEQFF.

With regard to this clonotype: This could be a read error, since a much larger clone is one nucleotide away. The chain uses TRBV5-8 and TRBJ2-3; D gene ambiguous. The CDR3 totals 13 residues. Germline assignment: CDR1 SGHTS and CDR2 YDEGEE. Trimming took off 5 bases at V and 1 base at J, with 8 bases between the two ends. For the CDR3, the DNA is TGTGCCAGCAGTCCTGGCTGCACAGATACGCAGTATTTT. It specifies CASSPGCTDTQYF.

The chain has TRBV3-1 and TRBJ2-5; 7 positions match TRBD2. In germline, CDR1 is LGHDT, CDR2 YNNKEL (reference sequence). Losses at the gene ends were 1 base for V and 0 bases for J; bases not matched to a gene: 11. The CDR3 is made up of 18 amino acids. DNA of the CDR3: TGTGCCAGCAGCCAAGTCCTAACGGGACTAATATACCAAGAGACCCAGTACTTC. Its protein product is CASSQVLTGLIYQETQYF.

This clonotype was seen ten or more times. The chain combines TRBV5-6 with TRBJ2-7; D gene unclear. The germline gives CDR1 SGHDT, CDR2 YYEEEE. This CDR3 contains 15 residues. Deletions cut 0 bases from V and 6 bases from J, with 16 bases between. The DNA of the CDR3 is TGTGCCAGCAGCTTGGGTGGCACGCCTTTCTCCGAGCAGTACTTC. This encodes CASSLGGTPFSEQYF.

J is TRBJ2-7 and V is TRBV20-1; 9 bases align to TRBD2. Germline CDR1 is DFQATT and CDR2 is SNEGSKA (reference sequence). Trimming at V came to 6 bases and at J to 2 bases, leaving 5 bases not matched to a gene. The CDR3 spans 13 residues. The CDR3 loop is CSALAGSTYEQYF. Here the CDR3 DNA reads TGCAGTGCCCTAGCGGGGAGTACCTACGAGCAGTACTTC.

This clonotype was seen many times. This chain links TRBV20-1 with TRBJ2-3; 12 bases map to TRBD2. The germline V gene has CDR1 DFQATT and CDR2 SNEGSKA (reference sequence). This CDR3 region has 17 residues. J lost 2 bases, V lost 1 base, and 7 bases had no gene match. The CDR3 protein is CSARAPLAGGTTDTQYF. In DNA form, the CDR3 reads TGCAGTGCTAGAGCCCCTCTAGCGGGAGGGACCACAGATACGCAGTATTTT.

This clonotype was counted only a few times. This chain joins TRBV6-1 and TRBJ2-7; 9 bases are a match to TRBD1. Germline CDR1 is MNHNS and CDR2 is SASEGT. The CDR3 consists of 16 residues. The ends lost 0 bases at V and 5 bases at J; junction bases unmatched: 8. The CDR3 coding sequence is TGTGCCAGCAGTGAAGCCCCGTACAGGGGGCTGGACGAGCAGTACTTC. This encodes CASSEAPYRGLDEQYF.

This clonotype was picked up a small number of times. The V call is TRBV24-1, the J call TRBJ2-1; D not certain. CDR1 is KGHDR and CDR2 is SFDVKD in the germline V gene. The length of the CDR3 is 12 residues. The germline V and J ends were trimmed by 5 bases and 10 bases, with 11 bases remaining between them. This CDR3 reads CATSGVRAEQFF. CDR3 nucleotides: TGTGCCACCAGTGGCGTTAGGGCAGAGCAGTTCTTC.